The TCR beta chain under discussion was sequenced for a study of T cells in tumors after PD-1 blockade (dated by TCRdb to about 2019). About the full investigation: Prior checkpoint blockade, systemic immunosuppressant use, and recent radiotherapy or other anti-cancer therapy within 4 weeks were grounds for patient exclusion. An average of about 120,000 TCR templates (range about 21,000-257,772) and 35,000 or so unique clonotypes was obtained for peripheral blood samples. To compare clonotypes in blood and tumor, bulk TCR sequencing was done on under 11 peripheral blood samples taken from roughly 5 patients. Paired single-cell RNA and TCR sequencing was performed on site-matched tumors from BCC or SCC patients before and after anti-PD-1 therapy. RECIST version 1.1 was used to assess clinical response. While on anti-PD-1 treatment, some of the patients also continued taking daily vismodegib 150 mg. Patients were treated with either pembrolizumab 200 mg every 3 weeks or cemiplimab 350 mg every 2 weeks. Paper-wide results and their limitations: Around 44% of tumor TCR clonotypes were found in blood, and some novel exhausted tumor clones appeared in pre-treatment blood, suggesting peripheral recruitment. Where the novel T cell clones came from was not identified, and possible sources could include lymphoid organs or rare unexpanded clones inside the tumor or in the tumor periphery.

In light of the paper, this sample's time point label describes: after anti-PD-1 therapy. Genomic DNA extracted from tumor biopsies or peripheral blood was used for bulk TCRbeta sequencing, with input ranging from about 550 ng to 6,004 ng. Histologically proven advanced or metastatic basal or squamous cell carcinoma was present in all patients, all of whom were poor candidates for surgical resection. Of the 10 or so patients in the basal cell carcinoma cohort, roughly eight underwent bulk tumor TCR sequencing. V loses 2 bases, J loses 7 bases, and the germline ends lie 8 bases apart. The CDR3, cysteine through phenylalanine, is 12 amino acids long. Only CDR3 DNA remains: 36 bases, in frame from the first base. CDR1 and CDR2 are read off the germline V gene as MNHEY and SVGAGI. In regard to this clone: Its antigen has not been determined. No base qualities exist here, and no much larger clone lies one base off it.

The immunoSEQ platform was used for deep TCRbeta sequencing. Processing in the source paper ran as follows. For further analysis, only productive rearrangements were exported out of the immunoSEQ Analyzer. T cell phenotypes were assigned to bulk TCRbeta clonotypes by matching to single-cell RNA+TCR-seq clones sharing the same TCRbeta sequence. Tumor enrichment of a clone was calculated by dividing the clone's tumor frequency by the clone's PBMC frequency, both taken from bulk TCR sequencing. GLIPH was used to group TCRs into specificity groups, clusters of distinct TCRs likely recognizing common antigens via shared CDR3 motifs. TCRdb provides this immuneACCESS table in a form limited to in-frame rearrangements. Some clones are lacking; in checked studies, under half of them reflect an unresolved V gene, and why the rest are absent is not known. From that table come the V and J calls and clone size; the DNA was used to work out D and trimming. The sample yields 50,000 to 75,000 clones; roughly 70% were counted once. Clones ranked in the top ten supply approximately 4.8% of the sample.

Rearrangement joined TRBV6-5 to TRBJ1-1, with a tentative D gene TRBD1 over 6 matching bases. This sample comprised PBMCs, obtained after anti-PD-1 treatment. The receptor was derived from a human donor with basal cell carcinoma. For the CDR3, the sequence is CASSYRGGEAFF. At the DNA level, the sequence is TGTGCCAGCAGTTACCGAGGGGGTGAAGCTTTCTTT.